This TCR beta chain was captured in a study of identical twins. The V and J ends lost 2 bases and 3 bases, in that order; junction bases with no gene match: 6. CDR3 length: 16 amino acids. Germline V lookup: CDR1 SGHVS, CDR2 FQNEAQ. The cDNA had a unique molecular identifier and a template-switch universal primer site. TCRdb re-called the 5' RACE reads through MiXCR, storing one row per CDR3 protein. The sample lists 1.5 million to 2 million distinct CDR3 sequences, 25% to 35% seen once, with more than 0.25% in the top ten. Worth noting for this clonotype: The antigen remains unidentified.

General study results and limits: Invariant cells of the MAIT and iNKT types might have partly distorted the zero-insertion analyses. Low generation probability was overrepresented in out-of-frame alpha sequences shared by twins.

The material sequenced was cord blood. The chain joins TRBV7-8 to TRBJ2-1; the match to TRBD2 covers 8 bases. This receptor was obtained from a newborn girl in good health. The CDR3 is CASSLRGLGVYNEQFF. DNA of the CDR3: TGTGCCAGCAGCTTAAGGGGACTAGGGGTCTACAATGAGCAGTTCTTC.